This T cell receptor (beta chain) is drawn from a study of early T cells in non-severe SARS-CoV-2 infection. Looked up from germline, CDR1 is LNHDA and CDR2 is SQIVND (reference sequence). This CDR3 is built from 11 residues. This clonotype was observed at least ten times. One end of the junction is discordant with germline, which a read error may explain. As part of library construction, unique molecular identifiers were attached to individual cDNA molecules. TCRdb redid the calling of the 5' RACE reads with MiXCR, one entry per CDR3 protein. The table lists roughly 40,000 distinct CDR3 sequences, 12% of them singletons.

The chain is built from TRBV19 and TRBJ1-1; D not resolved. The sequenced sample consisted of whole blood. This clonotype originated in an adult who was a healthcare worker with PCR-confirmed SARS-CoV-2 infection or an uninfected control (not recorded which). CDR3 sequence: CASSVNTEAFF. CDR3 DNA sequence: TGTGCCAGTAGCGTGAATACTGAAGCTTTCTTT.